This TCR beta chain was observed in a study of T cell clones after liver transplantation (dated by TCRdb to the late 2010s). With respect to the entire study: ITN030ST, the source of the samples, was a randomized trial that attempted immunosuppression withdrawal within 2 years of liver transplantation. Donor-reactive T cell clones were identified using TCRbeta sequencing after a pre-transplant mixed lymphocyte reaction and were then followed in post-transplant blood. Third party-reactive TCRbeta sequences from pre-transplant MLRs were also identified as an antigen-independent comparator for donor-reactive sequences. Until randomization at 12-24 months post-transplant, subjects were given standard immunosuppression, with no induction therapy. A cohort of 8 liver transplant recipients was studied, of whom 3 were classified as tolerant and 5 as non-tolerant. Three of the eight recipients were HCV-positive; the others were transplanted for non-autoimmune, non-viral indications. Blood samples were collected pre-transplant, pre-randomization before withdrawal, and post-randomization after either full withdrawal or failed withdrawal. Tolerance was defined as complete withdrawal of immunosuppression for at least one year without a rise in liver enzymes beyond twice the upper limit of normal.

Of note for this clone: Its antigen is still unknown. No much larger clone exists at a distance of one base, and base qualities are not known.

High-throughput TCRbeta CDR3 sequencing of frozen genomic DNA was performed by immunoSEQ, with PCR amplification, mapping, bias correction and internal controls included. The authors' pipeline ran thus. Only productive rearrangements were retained, with each unique TCRbeta sequence defined by its CDR3 nucleotide sequence together with its V and J gene. Donor-reactive sequences required at least 5-fold expansion in CFSE-low cells versus unstimulated pre-transplant cells and at least 0.01% frequency. Minimum frequency thresholds were set for each subject on the basis of the unstimulated sample with the lowest template count, so that a detection power of at least 90% was ensured. Jensen-Shannon divergence between the top 1000 TCRbeta sequences after and before transplant was used to measure repertoire turnover. Changes in detection of donor-reactive sequences were tested with two-sided Fisher's exact tests. As stored in TCRdb, this immuneACCESS dataset retains in-frame rearrangements with V and J assigned. A fraction of the clones does not appear; measured against another copy, unresolved V genes explain less than half of the discrepancy, and the remainder lacks a known reason. The V and J calls and clone size come from that table; D and trimming were worked out from the DNA. The sample table holds 72,000 or so clones, of which roughly 80% were seen once. The ten largest clones add up to roughly 2.8% of the sample.

The study at large found these results: Because allograft tissue specimens were not available, migration of donor-reactive T cells into the graft, rather than deletion, may have occurred. The conclusions were considered preliminary, being limited by small, heterogeneous patient numbers and non-standardized post-transplant time points. In most of the 8 subjects, circulating donor-reactive CD4 TCRbeta sequences decreased significantly after transplant, regardless of tolerance or HCV status. The decline in donor-reactive sequences exceeded the decline in third party-reactive sequences, suggesting partial antigen-specific deletion that was unrelated to withdrawal success. In two subjects, low numbers of available donor cells limited the measurable donor-reactive repertoire. When repertoire turnover was taken into account, detection of donor-reactive sequences was significantly reduced in 7 of 8 subjects for CD4 and in 8 of 8 subjects for CD8.

Thawed unstimulated PBMCs were stained for CD3, CD4 and CD8 and FACS-sorted into CD3+CD4+ and CD3+CD8+ populations. Each of the 8 studied subjects was randomized to immunosuppression withdrawal. The Qiagen DNeasy Blood and Tissue Kit was used to isolate genomic DNA. The germline V and J ends show losses of 6 bases and 4 bases respectively, and no gene match explains 8 bases of the junction. The CDR3 covers 15 residues, taking in both the cysteine and the phenylalanine. Only CDR3 DNA remains: 45 bases, in frame from the first base. The germline V gene specifies SGHAT as CDR1 and FQNNGV as CDR2. The chain employs TRBV11-2 and TRBJ2-1, with 8 bases in between that match TRBD2. Material: CD4+ T cells from blood, obtained at the 22-month timepoint. The TCR originated in a human patient who received a liver transplant. After a transplant, certain T cells may trace back to the graft donor. The nucleotides are TGTGCCAGCAGACATATAGCGGGGAAATACAATGAGCAGTTCTTC. Its amino acids are CASRHIAGKYNEQFF.